This is a list of T cell receptor beta chains from one sample in a study of early T cells in non-severe SARS-CoV-2 infection. MiXCR, applied by TCRdb to the 5' RACE reads, yields one record per CDR3 protein. The sample yields fewer than 85,000 distinct CDR3 sequences, roughly 12% seen once. Sequencing was performed on whole blood. These receptors all stem from an adult who was a healthcare worker with PCR-confirmed SARS-CoV-2 infection or an uninfected control (not recorded which). Each CDR3 is given with its conserved first and last residue. A D gene is named only where the DNA matches it firmly. A row's size may be missing; if present it is once, few, many or a size class.

clone_size,v_call,j_call,d_call,cdr3_nt,cdr3_aa
-,TRBV29-1,TRBJ2-3,-,TGCAGCGTTGAAGATCCGGGATGGGGAAATACGCAGTATTTT,CSVEDPGWGNTQYF
many,TRBV3-1,TRBJ2-2,TRBD2,TGTGCCAGCAGCACGCGACTAGCGGGAGGGCTGCTGAACACCGGGGAGCTGTTTTTT,CASSTRLAGGLLNTGELFF
many,TRBV7-9,TRBJ2-7,TRBD1,TGTGCCAGCAGGGACAGGGTCCACGAGCAGTACTTC,CASRDRVHEQYF
-,TRBV7-6,TRBJ2-3,-,TGTGCCAGCAGCTTATGGGGGAGAGCGGGCACAGATACGCAGTATTTT,CASSLWGRAGTDTQYF
-,TRBV6-6,TRBJ1-3,-,TGTGCCAGCAGTTACCGGGACTCTGGAAACACCATATATTTT,CASSYRDSGNTIYF
-,TRBV30,TRBJ2-5,-,TGTGCCTGGAGTGCGGGGGTTAGGGAGACCCAGTACTTC,CAWSAGVRETQYF
many,TRBV20-1,TRBJ2-7,-,TGCAGTGCGGCTCAGGGGTATGAGCAGTACTTC,CSAAQGYEQYF
few,TRBV5-1,TRBJ1-5,-,TGCGCCAGCAGTCCGGACGGATATCAGCCCCAGCATTTT,CASSPDGYQPQHF
many,TRBV30,TRBJ2-7,-,TGTGCCTGGAGCCTGCGGGGCGAGCAGTACTTC,CAWSLRGEQYF
few,TRBV11-2,TRBJ2-3,-,TGTGCCAGCAGCTTAGGATTGGGCAGACCCCAGGATACGCAGTATTTT,CASSLGLGRPQDTQYF
many,TRBV3-1,TRBJ2-1,TRBD2,TGTGCCAGCAGCCAAGGATTAAGAGCTAGCGGGAGACCTTCCTACAATGAGCAGTTCTTC,CASSQGLRASGRPSYNEQFF
many,TRBV13,TRBJ1-1,-,TGTGCCAGCAGCTTAAATTCGCGGTTGAACACTGAAGCTTTCTTT,CASSLNSRLNTEAFF